The 21 T cell receptor beta chains in this list originate from one sample, sequenced in a study of identical twins. One entry per CDR3 protein, called by TCRdb with MiXCR from the 5' RACE reads. The table shows roughly 720,000 distinct CDR3 sequences, with 18% occurring only once. The same data also went into a second study, on T cells expressing NK-cell markers.

Specimen: PBMCs. These TCRs come from a woman aged 18-29 years in good health.

Of note for this clonotype: At one end, the junction sequence differs from germline, possibly due to a read error. The gene calls are TRBV20-1 and TRBJ2-3; possible D gene TRBD2, 6 bases. This CDR3 has 14 amino acids. Germline-derived CDR1 and CDR2 are DFQATT and SNEGSKA (reference sequence). CDR3 bases: TGCAGTGCTAGAGTGCGAACTAGCACAGATATGCAGTATTTT. This sequence encodes CSARVRTSTDMQYF.

This clonotype was seen a few times. The rearrangement uses TRBV7-2 and TRBJ2-5; D uncertain. The CDR3 is 14 amino acids. V shed 5 bases and J shed 1 base, with 11 bases lying between them. Germline assignment: CDR1 SGHTA and CDR2 FQGNSA. CDR3 nucleotide sequence: TGTGCCAGCAGCCGTTTTCCAGGCCAAGAGACCCAGTACTTC. It specifies CASSRFPGQETQYF.

This clonotype was counted only a few times. CDR3 in amino acids: CSVWRYRDRDATGELFF. CDR3 sequence (DNA): TGCAGCGTTTGGAGGTATCGGGACAGGGATGCCACCGGGGAGCTGTTTTTT. This chain connects TRBV29-1 to TRBJ2-2; TRBD1 matches 9 bases. The CDR3 is made up of 17 amino acids. V dropped 5 bases and J dropped 4; count of bases not matched to a gene: 14. Germline loops: CDR1 SQVTM, CDR2 ANQGSEA.

V and J are TRBV20-1 and TRBJ2-7; 11 bases match TRBD2. V lost 3 bases, J lost 3 bases, and 7 bases stayed unmatched. Germline CDR1 is DFQATT and CDR2 is SNEGSKA (reference sequence). The CDR3 covers 15 residues. CDR3 nucleotide sequence: TGCAGTGCTAGGCGAGGGACTAGCGGACTCTACGAGCAGTACTTC. Translation: CSARRGTSGLYEQYF.

This chain uses TRBV7-2 with TRBJ2-5, with 10 bases identical to TRBD2. The CDR3 runs 15 residues. Germline values: CDR1 SGHTA, CDR2 FQGNSA. J lost 1 base, V lost 3 bases, and 2 bases had no gene match. This chain's CDR3 is CASSFLAGGQETQYF. Here the CDR3 DNA reads TGTGCCAGCAGCTTTTTAGCGGGGGGCCAAGAGACCCAGTACTTC.

The chain employs TRBV6-5 and TRBJ1-5, with no clear D. This CDR3 has 14 residues. Germline-derived CDR1 and CDR2 are MNHEY and SVGAGI. V lost 4 bases and J lost 3, with 10 bases in between. The CDR3 DNA sequence: TGTGCCAGCAGTTCGAGTAAATTCAATCAGCCCCAGCATTTT. It is translated as CASSSSKFNQPQHF.

This clonotype has a handful of counts. J is TRBJ1-2 and V is TRBV6-6; D perhaps matches TRBD1 (5 bases). V was trimmed by 2 bases and J by 10 bases, leaving 8 bases between them. The CDR3 has 11 amino acids. Per germline, CDR1 MNHNY and CDR2 SVGAGI (reference sequence). The CDR3 bases are TGTGCCAGCAGTTACAAGGGGAACTACACCTTC. Encoded protein: CASSYKGNYTF.

This clonotype was recorded many times. One end of the junction is discordant with germline, which a read error may explain. This chain connects TRBV12-3 or TRBV12-4 to TRBJ2-3, with TRBD2 as a possible D gene (6 bases). This CDR3 is 15 amino acids long. The DNA for the CDR3 is TGCGCCAGCAGCTTGGCGGGGACTAGCACAGATACGCAGTATTTT. This translates into CASSLAGTSTDTQYF.

This clonotype appeared a few times. The V and J genes are TRBV29-1 and TRBJ2-3, with D maybe TRBD2 (5 bases). The CDR3 totals 10 residues. CDR1 is SQVTM and CDR2 is ANQGSEA in the germline V gene. The V gene lost 4 bases and the J gene lost 6 bases, with 5 bases spanning the gap. The DNA of the CDR3 is TGCAGCGTTGGAGGGGATACGCAGTATTTT. The encoded protein is CSVGGDTQYF.

This chain links TRBV12-3 or TRBV12-4 with TRBJ2-1, with 10 bases that match TRBD1. The J segment lost 7 bases and the V segment lost 7 bases, leaving 4 bases of the junction unmatched. This CDR3 has 13 residues. In DNA form, the CDR3 reads TGTGCCAGCACGGGACAGGGGTCTAATGAGCAGTTCTTC. Translation gives CASTGQGSNEQFF.

This chain connects TRBV29-1 to TRBJ2-7; 8 bases fit TRBD1. J was trimmed by 9 bases and V by 4 bases; bases with no gene match: 17. This CDR3 has 15 amino acids. The germline CDR1 and CDR2 sequences are SQVTM and ANQGSEA. Here the CDR3 DNA reads TGCAGCGTTGTTCTTCTCCAGGGGGCGCAGGTGGGGCAGTACTTC. It specifies CSVVLLQGAQVGQYF.

This clonotype was seen a few times. This chain joins TRBV5-1 and TRBJ2-6; D not certain. Germline V gene data show CDR1 as SGHRS and CDR2 as YFSETQ. V was clipped by 1 base and J by 4 bases, with 15 bases between them. This CDR3 spans 17 amino acids. The CDR3 coding sequence is TGCGCCAGCAGCTTGTTAGGGTTCGACTCCGGGGCCAACGTCCTGACTTTC. As protein: CASSLLGFDSGANVLTF.

This clonotype was observed a handful of times. This chain joins TRBV9 and TRBJ2-2; the match to TRBD1 covers 9 bases. The CDR3 totals 17 residues. Germline lookup yields CDR1 SGDLS and CDR2 YYNGEE. Unmatched junction bases numbered 13, after V lost 3 bases and J lost 7 bases. In DNA form, the CDR3 reads TGTGCCAGCAGCGCCTATGGGGGGACAGGGACCATCGGGGAGCTGTTTTTT. It translates to CASSAYGGTGTIGELFF.

This clonotype was counted a few times. The chain joins TRBV5-6 to TRBJ2-4; D is unclear. The CDR3 totals 14 residues. V was pared by 6 bases and J by 2 bases, with 12 bases between. The germline V gene encodes CDR1 SGHDT and CDR2 YYEEEE. The chain's CDR3 is CASTSLGSKNIQYF. The CDR3 DNA is TGTGCCAGCACCTCGTTAGGGTCCAAAAACATTCAGTACTTC.

This clonotype has a handful of counts. The chain employs TRBV20-1 and TRBJ2-1; D gene ambiguous. The CDR3 is made up of 13 amino acids. Germline values: CDR1 DFQATT, CDR2 SNEGSKA (reference sequence). V was trimmed by 3 bases and J by 2 bases, leaving 8 bases between them. This chain's CDR3 is CSARTSPYNEQFF. The DNA of the CDR3 is TGCAGTGCTAGGACCTCCCCCTACAATGAGCAGTTCTTC.

This clonotype was picked up a small number of times. The chain is built from TRBV12-3 or TRBV12-4 and TRBJ2-3; 15 bases map to TRBD2. After removal of 6 bases from V and 2 bases from J, the junction contained 15 bases not matched to a gene. The CDR3 covers 20 residues. The CDR3 spells CASSLKPGLAGGRDTDTQYF. CDR3 coding DNA: TGTGCCAGCAGCCTAAAACCGGGACTAGCGGGGGGCCGGGACACAGATACGCAGTATTTT.

The chain employs TRBV11-2 and TRBJ1-1, with D tentatively TRBD1 (6 bases). Germline V gives CDR1 SGHAT, CDR2 FQNNGV. V was clipped by 6 bases and J by 1 base, with 18 bases between them. This CDR3 spans 16 amino acids. This CDR3 reads CASRVGRGAKNTEAFF. The CDR3 nucleotides are TGTGCCAGCAGAGTAGGGCGGGGGGCGAAGAACACTGAAGCTTTCTTT. The whole variable domain, filled in from reference TRBV11-2 and TRBJ1-1, reads EAGVAQSPRYKIIEKRQSVAFWCNPISGHATLYWYQQILGQGPKLLIQFQNNGVVDDSQLPKDRFSAERLKGVDSTLKIQPAKLEDSAVYLCASRVGRGAKNTEAFFGQGTRLTVV.

The chain uses TRBV7-2 and TRBJ2-1; tentatively, D is TRBD2 (5 bases). Trimming took off 0 bases at V and 10 bases at J, with 16 bases between the two ends. The germline V gene has CDR1 SGHTA and CDR2 FQGNSA. CDR3 length: 15 amino acids. CDR3 sequence: CASSLAGVGNGEQFF. The CDR3 DNA is TGTGCCAGCAGCTTAGCGGGAGTGGGCAATGGAGAGCAGTTCTTC.

This clonotype was seen a few times. This chain uses TRBV6-2 or TRBV6-3 with TRBJ1-1; possibly TRBD1 for D (5 bases). This CDR3 spans 12 amino acids. V was pared by 10 bases and J by 0 bases, with 9 bases between. Per the germline V gene, CDR1 is MNHEY and CDR2 is SVGEGT. The CDR3 is CATVDMNTEAFF. CDR3 coding DNA: TGTGCCACCGTGGACATGAACACTGAAGCTTTCTTT.

The chain employs TRBV5-5 and TRBJ2-7; D possibly uses TRBD1 or TRBD2 (5 bases each). V was clipped by 2 bases and J by 3 bases, with 21 bases between them. The germline gives CDR1 SGHKS, CDR2 YYEKEE (reference sequence). This CDR3 comprises 17 residues. DNA of the CDR3: TGTGCCAGCAGCTTCCGCAATGATGGGACCAAATACTACGAGCAGTACTTC. Protein product: CASSFRNDGTKYYEQYF. The full variable domain, in which reference TRBV5-5 and TRBJ2-7 provide the parts outside the CDR3, is DAGVTQSPTHLIKTRGQQVTLRCSPISGHKSVSWYQQVLGQGPQFIFQYYEKEERGRGNFPDRFSARQFPNYSSELNVNALLLGDSALYLCASSFRNDGTKYYEQYFGPGTRLTVT.

V is TRBV9 and J is TRBJ2-3, with D uncertain. CDR3 length: 15 residues. The V gene's germline CDR1 is SGDLS and CDR2 YYNGEE. V was pared by 1 base and J by 1 base, with 10 bases between. For the CDR3, the DNA is TGTGCCAGCAGCGTACGGACCGGACGCACAGATACGCAGTATTTT. Its translation: CASSVRTGRTDTQYF.